This entry describes one T cell receptor (beta chain). Its antigen is undetermined. Each sample came from a Caucasian adult donor living in Nashville, Tennessee. Trimming removed 8 bases at V and 4 bases at J, with 6 bases between. The CDR3 consists of 10 residues. The germline V gene has CDR1 MGHDK and CDR2 SYGVNS. This specimen belongs to a study of shared clonotypes between healthy human individuals. Sequencing was performed with immunoSEQ multiplex PCR; in TCRdb, only in-frame clones are kept and a portion is missing. Here the sample spans over a million clones, roughly 95% being singletons. Study outcomes and limitations: Around 5% of naive CD4 clonotypes were common to a few donors.

The sequence came from a man aged 30-40 years in good health. The sequencing input was naive CD4+ T cells sorted from blood. Regarding subset: CD45RA+ positively selected. The chain employs TRBV25-1 and TRBJ2-7; D call uncertain. The CDR3 sequence is CASGNYEQYF. CDR3 coding DNA: TGTGCCAGCGGTAATTACGAGCAGTACTTC.